Sequencing of this T cell receptor beta chain was carried out in a study of CD8+CD57+ T cells in acquired aplastic anemia. Study results and caveats: The study found no significant CD8+ Simpson's diversity difference between patients and controls.

Points on this clonotype: Its antigen is not known.

The sequenced patients had an expansion of CD8+CD57+ cells seen by flow cytometry. TCR beta VDJ combinations and CDR3 sequences were profiled from genomic DNA. MiXCR, run by TCRdb on the reads, gives a single entry per CDR3 protein. The data contain about 160,000 distinct CDR3 sequences, under 55% of them singletons. V lost 4 bases, J lost 4 bases, and 7 bases lay in between. The CDR3 extends over 13 amino acids. Germline V lookup: CDR1 MRHNA, CDR2 SNTAGT. The chain employs TRBV6-4 and TRBJ2-2, with D possibly matching TRBD1 (5 bases). The TCR sequence derives from a human donor with aplastic anemia. Sequenced: sorted CD4+, CD8+, or CD8+CD57+ T cells (not recorded which) from PBMCs. The DNA for the CDR3 is TGTGCCAGCAGTGTAACAGGCACCGGGGAGCTGTTTTTT. This translates into CASSVTGTGELFF.